These T cell receptor beta chains were read from a single sample in a study of T cell responses to AZD1222 COVID-19 vaccine. Assay: immunoSEQ multiplex PCR; the TCRdb copy retains only in-frame clones and omits some. Of 95,000 to 110,000 clones detected, about 91% appear once; the ten largest clones hold roughly a sixth. This material consisted of peripheral blood, taken on day 0 of AZD1222 vaccination. The receptors originated from an adult in good health. Each CDR3 is given with its conserved first and last residue. A D gene is named only where the DNA matches it firmly. For some rows the clone size is stated as once, few or many, or as a class when expanded; others skip it.

v_gene	d_gene	abundance	j_gene	CDR3nt	CDR3aa
TRBV6-5	TRBD1	once	TRBJ1-1	TGTGCCAGCAGTCCGACAGGGGTGCCGTACACTGAAGCTTTCTTT	CASSPTGVPYTEAFF
TRBV29-1	TRBD1	-	TRBJ1-2	TGCAGCGTCACAGGGGGCGCGGATGGCTACACCTTC	CSVTGGADGYTF
TRBV11-3	TRBD1	-	TRBJ2-7	TGTGCCAGCAGCCTCTGGACAGGCGCCTACGAGCAGTACTTC	CASSLWTGAYEQYF
TRBV3-1/TRBV3-2	-	-	TRBJ2-5	TGTGCCAGCAGCCAAGGGGGACGTGAGACCCAGTACTTC	CASSQGGRETQYF
TRBV7-9	-	-	TRBJ1-2	TGTGCCAGCGTATCTCAGGGTAGCTATGGCTACACCTTC	CASVSQGSYGYTF
TRBV27	-	-	TRBJ1-5	TGTGCCAGCAGTATGACGGGTAATCAGCCCCAGCATTTT	CASSMTGNQPQHF
TRBV4-1	TRBD1	-	TRBJ2-1	TGCGCCAGCAGCAAGAACCGGGACAGGGTAGCCAATGAGCAGTTCTTC	CASSKNRDRVANEQFF
TRBV11-2	-	once	TRBJ2-7	TGTGCCAGCAGCCCCTTTGTCTACGAGCAGTACTTC	CASSPFVYEQYF
TRBV14	-	-	TRBJ1-1	TGTGCCAGCAGCCAATGGGGGAGGGGAAGCACTGAAGCTTTCTTT	CASSQWGRGSTEAFF
TRBV5-6	-	-	TRBJ2-7	TGTGCCAGCAGCTTGGGGGACACCCACGAGCAGTACTTC	CASSLGDTHEQYF
TRBV23-1	-	-	TRBJ2-7	TGCGCCAGCAGTCAGCCGGTTACCTCCTACGAGCAGTACTTC	CASSQPVTSYEQYF
TRBV19	-	once	TRBJ1-2	TGTGCCAGTAGTATAGGACAGACCAACTATGGCTACACCTTC	CASSIGQTNYGYTF
TRBV7-2	-	-	TRBJ2-1	TGTGCCAGCAGCTTACCCCAGGACTACAATGAGCAGTTCTTC	CASSLPQDYNEQFF
TRBV5-5	-	once	TRBJ1-1	TGTGCCAGCAGCTTGAGCATAGGAGAAAACACTGAAGCTTTCTTT	CASSLSIGENTEAFF
TRBV2	TRBD1	-	TRBJ1-6	TGTGCCAGCAGTGAAGGGGACGGACAGGGAGGTTATAATTCACCCCTCCACTTT	CASSEGDGQGGYNSPLHF
TRBV18	-	-	TRBJ1-3	TGTGCCAGCTCAACAGGGAACGGAAACACCATATATTTT	CASSTGNGNTIYF
TRBV7-9	-	-	TRBJ2-7	TGTGCCAGCAGCCAAGGGGGCTACGAGCAGTACTTC	CASSQGGYEQYF
TRBV7-9	-	-	TRBJ2-7	TGTGCCAGCAGCCAGGGGCGGGCTAGCGGCCTGTTCGAGCAGTACTTC	CASSQGRASGLFEQYF
TRBV5-4	-	-	TRBJ2-7	TGTGCCAGCACCTTAAGTGGGGACTTGTCCTACGAGCAGTACTTC	CASTLSGDLSYEQYF
TRBV4-1	TRBD2	-	TRBJ2-7	TGCGCCAGCAGCCACCGGACTAGTGCCCGGGACGAGCAGTACTTC	CASSHRTSARDEQYF
TRBV29-1	-	few	TRBJ2-1	TGCAGCGCCTATGGAGCCGGGACTGAGCAGTTCTTC	CSAYGAGTEQFF
TRBV4-1	TRBD1	-	TRBJ2-1	TGCGCCAGCAGCCAAGTCCGTATGACAGGGGGTTACAATGAGCAGTTCTTC	CASSQVRMTGGYNEQFF
TRBV18	-	-	TRBJ1-1	TGTGCCAGCTCAACGGACCACATGGGGACTGAAGCTTTCTTT	CASSTDHMGTEAFF
TRBV2	TRBD1	-	TRBJ2-7	TGTGCCAGCTTGGGACAGGGGAAGCACGAGCAGTACTTC	CASLGQGKHEQYF
TRBV30	-	-	TRBJ1-2	TGTGCCTGGATTTCCCCATGGGGCTACACCTTC	CAWISPWGYTF
TRBV9	-	-	TRBJ1-1	TGTGCCAGCAGCGCTCAGGGGAGGCAGACAAGTGAAGCTTTCTTT	CASSAQGRQTSEAFF
TRBV10-2	-	-	TRBJ2-7	TGCGCCAGCCAAGACAGTGCCTACGAGCAGTACTTC	CASQDSAYEQYF
TRBV24-1	TRBD1	-	TRBJ1-4	TGTGCCACCAGTGAAGACAGGGGAGGCGAAAAACTGTTTTTT	CATSEDRGGEKLFF
TRBV4-1	TRBD1	few	TRBJ2-7	TGCGCCAGCAGCCAAGATGCGACAGGGATCTACGAGCAGTACTTC	CASSQDATGIYEQYF
TRBV2	-	once	TRBJ1-1	TGTGCCAGCAGTGAAGCGCTTCCGGGAACTGAAGCTTTCTTT	CASSEALPGTEAFF
TRBV19	-	-	TRBJ2-2	TGTGCCAGTAGTATATACGGGGAGCTGTTTTTT	CASSIYGELFF
TRBV7-7	-	few	TRBJ2-1	TGTGCCAGCAGCAAAAAAAGCGTACTAGTGGGGGGGCGGTTCAGCGATGAGCAGTTCTTC	CASSKKSVLVGGRFSDEQFF
TRBV19	-	-	TRBJ2-7	TGTGCCAGTAGTATTAGCCTGGGGGTTTTGGGCGAGCAGTACTTC	CASSISLGVLGEQYF
TRBV18	-	-	TRBJ2-2	TGTGCCAGCTCACCACCGAATCCAACCGGGGAGCTGTTTTTT	CASSPPNPTGELFF
TRBV7-7	TRBD1	-	TRBJ2-1	TGTGCTAGCAGCTTAGCTTTAGGACAGGGGTTTGATGAGCAGTTCTTC	CASSLALGQGFDEQFF
TRBV12-5	TRBD1	few	TRBJ2-2	TGTGCTAGTGGTTTCGGCTTACTAAGACTCGACAGGGACAACACCGGGGAGCTGTTTTTT	CASGFGLLRLDRDNTGELFF
TRBV5-1	-	-	TRBJ1-4	TGCGCCAGCAGCTTGGATCAGTTAGAAAATGAAAAACTGTTTTTT	CASSLDQLENEKLFF
TRBV7-7	-	-	TRBJ2-7	TGTGCTAGCAGCCCTGGCGAGCAGTACTTC	CASSPGEQYF
TRBV2	-	-	TRBJ1-1	TGTGCCAGCAGTGAAGCGCAAGGCGGCAGTGAAGCTTTCTTT	CASSEAQGGSEAFF
TRBV27	-	-	TRBJ2-1	TGTGCCAGCAGTTTAATCGACGTGGGGGCTTCATACAATGAGCAGTTCTTC	CASSLIDVGASYNEQFF
TRBV2	TRBD1	-	TRBJ2-1	TGTGCCAGCAAGCACAGGGGGCCCTACAATGAGCAGTTCTTC	CASKHRGPYNEQFF
TRBV4-2	TRBD1	-	TRBJ2-1	TGTGCCAGCAGCCAACAGACAGGGGAGTACAATGAGCAGTTCTTC	CASSQQTGEYNEQFF
TRBV19	TRBD1	-	TRBJ1-5	TGTGCCAGTAACCGGGACAGAAATCAGCCCCAGCATTTT	CASNRDRNQPQHF
TRBV12-5	TRBD1	once	TRBJ1-6	TGTGCTAGTGGGACAGGGGCGCGATCACCTTTTAATTCACCCCTCCACTTT	CASGTGARSPFNSPLHF
TRBV11-2	TRBD1	-	TRBJ1-2	TGTGCCAGCAGCTTAGCTTGGGACAGGGTTGGTGGCTACACCTTC	CASSLAWDRVGGYTF
TRBV5-5	-	-	TRBJ1-1	TGTGCCAGCAGCTTGAAGGGGCCTGAAGCTTTCTTT	CASSLKGPEAFF
TRBV5-6	TRBD1	once	TRBJ2-3	TGTGCCAGCAGCGGGGGACAGGGGGCGCCTGATACGCAGTATTTT	CASSGGQGAPDTQYF
TRBV4-1	-	-	TRBJ1-3	TGCGCCAGCAGCCAAGTGGATTATGGAAACACCATATATTTT	CASSQVDYGNTIYF
TRBV18	-	once	TRBJ2-7	TGTGCCAGCTCACCACCGTGGGCAGGGGAGTACTACGAGCAGTACTTC	CASSPPWAGEYYEQYF
TRBV5-6	-	once	TRBJ1-2	TGTGCCAGCAGCTTGGACAGCGCTAACTATGGCTACACCTTC	CASSLDSANYGYTF
TRBV5-1	-	-	TRBJ2-2	TGCGCCAGCAGCTTGGGGCGGCACACCGGGGAGCTGTTTTTT	CASSLGRHTGELFF
TRBV27	TRBD1	-	TRBJ1-5	TGTGCCAGCACCCAAGACAGGGGTGGCAATCAGCCCCAGCATTTT	CASTQDRGGNQPQHF
TRBV30	-	-	TRBJ1-5	TGTGCCTGGAGTGTGGGCCCCAATCAGCCCCAGCATTTT	CAWSVGPNQPQHF
TRBV10-1	-	few	TRBJ2-5	TGCGCCAGCAGTGCTGACAGGCAAGAGACCCAGTACTTC	CASSADRQETQYF
TRBV2	-	once	TRBJ2-7	TGTGCCAGCAGTGAATACTCCTACGAGCAGTACTTC	CASSEYSYEQYF
TRBV20-1	-	-	TRBJ1-2	TGCAGTGCTAGTGACCAAAGGAAGGGAGTCGGCTATGGCTACACCTTC	CSASDQRKGVGYGYTF
TRBV5-1	-	-	TRBJ1-2	TGCGCCAGCAGCTCCGACAGCCCTAACTATGGCTACACCTTC	CASSSDSPNYGYTF
TRBV11-2	-	-	TRBJ1-6	TGTGCCAGCAGCTTAGCCTGGTCGGGGGGTTCACCCCTCCACTTT	CASSLAWSGGSPLHF
TRBV19	-	-	TRBJ1-5	TGTGCCAGTAGTAAAAACAGAGCCTCTCAGCCCCAGCATTTT	CASSKNRASQPQHF